This entry features one TCR beta chain sequence. The table came from immunoSEQ multiplex PCR; TCRdb's copy has only in-frame clones and leaves some out. Of fewer than 200,000 clones detected, about 80% appear once; the ten largest clones hold just over 8.5%. Trimming cost V 6 bases and J 5 bases, with 8 bases left between them. CDR1 is MNHEY, CDR2 SVGAGI, per germline. The CDR3 has 12 residues. This sample is part of a study of blood T cell repertoires in COVID-19. Across the whole study: The study drew acute and convalescent COVID-19 samples from the United States, Italy and Spain.

This TCR came from a woman aged 45 to 65 with active or convalescent COVID-19. The J gene is TRBJ1-5, the V gene TRBV6-5; D unresolved. Source material: peripheral blood. Written as DNA, the CDR3 is TGTGCCAGCAGCCTGAACTATCAGCCCCAGCATTTT. The encoded protein is CASSLNYQPQHF.